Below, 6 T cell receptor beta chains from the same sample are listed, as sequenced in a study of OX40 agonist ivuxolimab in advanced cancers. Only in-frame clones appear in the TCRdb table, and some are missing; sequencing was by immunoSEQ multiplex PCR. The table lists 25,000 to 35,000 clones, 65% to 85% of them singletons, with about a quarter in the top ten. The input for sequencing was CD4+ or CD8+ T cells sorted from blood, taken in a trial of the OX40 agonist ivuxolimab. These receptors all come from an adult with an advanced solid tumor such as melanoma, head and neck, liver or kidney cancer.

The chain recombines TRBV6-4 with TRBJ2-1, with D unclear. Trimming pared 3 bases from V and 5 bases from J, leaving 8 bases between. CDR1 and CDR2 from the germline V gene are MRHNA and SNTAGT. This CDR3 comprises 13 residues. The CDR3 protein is CASSEQWNNEQFF. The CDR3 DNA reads TGTGCCAGCAGTGAACAATGGAACAATGAGCAGTTCTTC.

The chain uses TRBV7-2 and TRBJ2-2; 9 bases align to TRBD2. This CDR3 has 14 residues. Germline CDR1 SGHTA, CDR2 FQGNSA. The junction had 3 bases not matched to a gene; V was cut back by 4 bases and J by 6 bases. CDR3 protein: CASSYPSGAGELFF. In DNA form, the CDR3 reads TGTGCCAGCAGCTATCCTAGCGGGGCCGGGGAGCTGTTTTTT.

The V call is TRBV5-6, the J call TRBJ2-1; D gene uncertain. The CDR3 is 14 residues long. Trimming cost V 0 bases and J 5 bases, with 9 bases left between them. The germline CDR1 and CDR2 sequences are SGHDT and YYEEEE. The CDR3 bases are TGTGCCAGCAGCTTGGTAGGGTCCGACAATGAGCAGTTCTTC. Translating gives CASSLVGSDNEQFF.

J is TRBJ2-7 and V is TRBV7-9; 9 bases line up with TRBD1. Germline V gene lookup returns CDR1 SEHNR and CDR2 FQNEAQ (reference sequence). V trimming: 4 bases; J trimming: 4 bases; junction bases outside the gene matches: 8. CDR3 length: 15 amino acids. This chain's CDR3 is CASSSPGQGQYEQYF. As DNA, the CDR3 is TGTGCCAGCAGCTCTCCGGGACAGGGTCAGTACGAGCAGTACTTC.

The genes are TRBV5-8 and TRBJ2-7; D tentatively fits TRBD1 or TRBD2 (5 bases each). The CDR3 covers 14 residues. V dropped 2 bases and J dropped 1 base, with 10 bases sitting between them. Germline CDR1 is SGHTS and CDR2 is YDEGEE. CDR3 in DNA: TGTGCCAGCAGCTTAGGGACGGCTTCCTACGAGCAGTACTTC. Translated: CASSLGTASYEQYF.

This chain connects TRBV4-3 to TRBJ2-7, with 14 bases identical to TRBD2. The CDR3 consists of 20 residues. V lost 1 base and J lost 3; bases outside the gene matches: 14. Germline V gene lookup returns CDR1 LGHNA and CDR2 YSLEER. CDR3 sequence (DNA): TGCGCCAGCAGCCAAGGGCACACGGGACTAGCGGGAGTATTCAACTACGAGCAGTACTTC. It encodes CASSQGHTGLAGVFNYEQYF.